Listed below are T cell receptor beta chains from one sample, sequenced in a study of shared clonotypes between healthy human individuals. This table comes from immunoSEQ multiplex PCR, and its TCRdb copy is limited to in-frame clones, with some not included. The sample has about 1,900,000 clones; 85% to 95% are singletons. The sample consisted of naive CD8+ T cells sorted from blood. Every receptor here comes from a man younger than 35 in good health. The CDR3 runs from the conserved cysteine through the conserved F or W. The D gene is left open where the match is weak. Clone size appears in some rows only: once, few, many, or a class for an expanded clone.

. | . | TRBJ2-3 | TRBV11-2 | CASSLLSGVYTDTQYF | TGTGCCAGCAGCTTGCTTAGCGGCGTCTACACAGATACGCAGTATTTT
. | TRBD2 | TRBJ2-1 | TRBV5-1 | CASSRGLAGGPENEQFF | TGCGCCAGCAGCAGGGGACTAGCGGGAGGGCCGGAAAATGAGCAGTTCTTC
few | TRBD1 | TRBJ1-2 | TRBV11-3 | CASSSGQGDGYTF | TGTGCCAGCAGCTCGGGACAGGGTGACGGCTACACCTTC
. | TRBD2 | TRBJ2-1 | TRBV10-2 | CASSTPAGGPYNEQFF | TGCGCCAGCAGTACACCCGCGGGGGGACCATACAATGAGCAGTTCTTC
. | . | TRBJ2-7 | TRBV9 | CASSPGLTYEQYF | TGTGCCAGCAGCCCCGGGTTAACCTACGAGCAGTACTTC
. | . | TRBJ2-5 | TRBV7-8 | CASSLASAAQETQYF | TGTGCCAGCAGCTTAGCATCGGCAGCCCAAGAGACCCAGTACTTC
. | . | TRBJ2-7 | TRBV5-1 | CASSLRGNQSSYEQYF | TGCGCCAGCAGCCTGCGGGGAAACCAAAGCTCCTACGAGCAGTACTTC
. | TRBD1 | TRBJ2-7 | TRBV4-1 | CASSQDEGTGGAEQYF | TGCGCCAGCAGCCAAGATGAAGGGACAGGGGGCGCCGAGCAGTACTTC
. | TRBD1 | TRBJ1-3 | TRBV19 | CASTSDRGSGNTIYF | TGTGCCAGTACCTCAGACAGGGGATCTGGAAACACCATATATTTT
. | TRBD2 | TRBJ2-7 | TRBV6-1 | CASSEGGDYPYEQYF | TGTGCCAGCAGTGAAGGGGGGGACTACCCCTACGAGCAGTACTTC
. | . | TRBJ2-7 | TRBV5-6 | CASSWGTDLHEQYF | TGTGCCAGCAGCTGGGGGACGGACCTTCACGAGCAGTACTTC
once | TRBD1 | TRBJ2-7 | TRBV5-1 | CASSLVSGGAYEQYF | TGCGCCAGCAGCTTGGTTTCAGGGGGTGCGTACGAGCAGTACTTC
. | TRBD1 | TRBJ1-2 | TRBV25-1 | CASSVGTGINYGYTF | TGTGCCAGCAGTGTCGGGACAGGGATTAACTATGGCTACACCTTC
. | TRBD2 | TRBJ2-1 | TRBV19 | CASSASGGHNEQFF | TGTGCCAGTAGTGCTAGCGGGGGGCACAATGAGCAGTTCTTC
. | . | TRBJ1-3 | TRBV9 | CASSVGGSSGNTIYF | TGTGCCAGCAGCGTCGGGGGTAGCTCTGGAAACACCATATATTTT
. | . | TRBJ2-4 | TRBV30 | CAWSGAGLGRTAKNIQYF | TGTGCCTGGAGTGGCGCTGGCCTGGGCCGAACCGCCAAAAACATTCAGTACTTC
. | . | TRBJ1-4 | TRBV9 | CASSVGGVQEKLFF | TGTGCCAGCAGCGTAGGAGGGGTTCAAGAAAAACTGTTTTTT
. | . | TRBJ2-2 | TRBV27 | CASSSPANTGELFF | TGTGCCAGCAGTTCCCCCGCGAACACCGGGGAGCTGTTTTTT
. | . | TRBJ2-3 | TRBV7-9 | CASSYSADTQYF | TGTGCCAGCAGCTATTCAGCAGATACGCAGTATTTT
. | . | TRBJ1-5 | TRBV28 | CASSGGASNQPQHF | TGTGCCAGCAGTGGGGGGGCGAGCAATCAGCCCCAGCATTTT
. | . | TRBJ1-3 | TRBV7-9 | CASSLYTAGNTIYF | TGTGCCAGCAGCTTATACACAGCTGGAAACACCATATATTTT
. | TRBD2 | TRBJ2-7 | TRBV9 | CASSPLGIAGSNEQYF | TGTGCCAGCAGTCCGCTAGGGATAGCGGGAAGCAACGAGCAGTACTTC
. | TRBD2 | TRBJ2-7 | TRBV7-8 | CASSGRLAGGPGYEQYF | TGTGCCAGCAGCGGGAGACTAGCGGGAGGGCCGGGCTACGAGCAGTACTTC
. | . | TRBJ1-2 | TRBV6-5 | CASTGAPMEGYTF | TGTGCCAGCACCGGGGCCCCAATGGAGGGCTACACCTTC
. | . | TRBJ2-7 | TRBV7-9 | CASSLEGQPNYEQYF | TGTGCCAGCAGCCTAGAAGGACAACCTAACTACGAGCAGTACTTC
. | . | TRBJ2-3 | TRBV11-1 | CASSQGAGSTDTQYF | TGTGCCAGCAGCCAGGGTGCGGGGAGCACAGATACGCAGTATTTT
once | TRBD1 | TRBJ2-2 | TRBV5-3 | CARSRDSRFTGELFF | TGTGCCAGAAGCCGGGACAGCCGATTCACCGGGGAGCTGTTTTTT
. | TRBD1 | TRBJ2-7 | TRBV4-3 | CASSQVLDGQGVYEQYF | TGCGCCAGCAGCCAAGTACTGGATGGACAGGGCGTCTACGAGCAGTACTTC
. | TRBD2 | TRBJ2-3 | TRBV6-5 | CASSYTGTKTDTQYF | TGTGCCAGCAGTTACACGGGGACTAAGACAGATACGCAGTATTTT
. | . | TRBJ2-3 | TRBV6-1 | CASTTDTQYF | TGTGCCAGCACCACAGATACGCAGTATTTT
. | . | TRBJ2-1 | TRBV5-3 | CARSSFLGEQFF | TGTGCCAGAAGCTCCTTTCTAGGGGAGCAGTTCTTC
. | . | TRBJ2-7 | TRBV27 | CASSLSSSSYEQYF | TGTGCCAGCAGTTTGTCGAGTAGCTCCTACGAGCAGTACTTC
. | . | TRBJ2-1 | TRBV6-6 | CATQELVHNEQFF | TGTGCCACCCAAGAACTCGTCCACAATGAGCAGTTCTTC
. | . | TRBJ1-6 | TRBV9 | CASSVEGGGGALHF | TGTGCCAGCAGCGTAGAGGGCGGTGGGGGGGCCCTCCACTTT
. | . | TRBJ2-3 | TRBV19 | CASSLIGGTDTQYF | TGTGCCAGTAGCCTCATTGGGGGCACAGATACGCAGTATTTT
. | TRBD1 | TRBJ2-7 | TRBV5-6 | CASSSGQGSYEQYF | TGTGCCAGCAGCTCGGGACAGGGATCTTACGAGCAGTACTTC
once | . | TRBJ2-3 | TRBV7-2 | CASSFRAVGTDTQYF | TGTGCCAGCAGCTTTAGAGCGGTGGGCACAGATACGCAGTATTTT